This T cell receptor beta chain was observed in a study of PD-1 blockade in classical Hodgkin lymphoma. The table came from immunoSEQ multiplex PCR; TCRdb's copy has only in-frame clones and leaves some out. This repertoire shows about 61,000 clones, roughly nine tenths found once; its top ten account for roughly 15%. Study findings and constraints: Some patients began nivolumab under 1 year after ASCT. These patients were excluded from later analyses. Baseline diversity was lower in partial responders and progressors than complete responders. Before treatment, TCR diversity in newly diagnosed patients was reportedly lower than in healthy donors.

Every patient experienced relapse after autologous stem cell transplantation, and brentuximab vedotin exposure varied. As to this clone: Its matching antigen is unknown.

Trimming took 4 bases from V and 8 from J, leaving 12 bases between them. Per the germline V gene, CDR1 is SGHNT and CDR2 is YYREEE (reference sequence). This CDR3 is 12 amino acids long. The genes are TRBV5-4 and TRBJ1-2; D unclear. This receptor was identified in a human donor with classical Hodgkin lymphoma. The specimen comprised peripheral blood mononuclear cells (PBMCs), sampled at baseline. The CDR3 is CASSLIGDGYTF. CDR3 nucleotide sequence: TGTGCCAGCAGCCTCATTGGAGACGGCTACACCTTC.